These 8 T cell receptor beta chains share one sample of origin, sequenced in a study of tumor-infiltrating lymphocytes in primary liver carcinoma. The blood RNA (from unsorted whole blood) was obtained, and germline DNA was also extracted. The investigators made TCR beta cDNA from around 540 ng total RNA, using a constant-region primer. Slightly modified ARM-PCR with three nested multiplex PCR rounds yielded TCR beta libraries. The first two PCR rounds used TRBV1-TRBV30 primers with a Cbeta primer, 9 to 11 cycles each. TCRdb used MiXCR to reprocess the multiplex PCR reads, holding one entry per CDR3 protein. This sample has 200,000 or so distinct CDR3 sequences, with roughly two thirds found just once. Input material: peripheral blood. The source is a woman aged 55-70 years with primary liver carcinoma and hepatitis B virus infection.

Notes on this clonotype: A much larger clone lies one base from this, so it may be a read error. The rearrangement links TRBV14 to TRBJ2-5, with unresolved D. Per the germline V gene, CDR1 is SGHDN and CDR2 is FVKESK. There are 14 residues in the CDR3. The CDR3 reads CASSRGLAVETHYF. CDR3 DNA: TGTGCCAGCAGCCGCGGATTGGCGGTGGAGACCCACTACTTC.

A word on this clonotype: This sequence may be a read error, since a much larger clone differs from it by one base. This chain joins TRBV4-1 and TRBJ2-7, with D perhaps TRBD1 (5 bases). Germline V gene sequence: CDR1 MGHRA, CDR2 YSYEKL. The CDR3 length is 14 residues. V dropped 4 bases and J dropped 3 bases, with 13 bases sitting between them. CDR3 loop: CASSPDMGSYEQYF. For the CDR3, the DNA is TGCGCCAGCAGCCCGGACATGGGTAGCTACGAGCAGTACTTC.

As concerns this clonotype: The junction and the germline gene differ at one end; a read error may be behind it. The CDR3: CASSFGNRMNTEAFF. CDR3 sequence (DNA): TGCGCCAGCAGCTTCGGTAACAGGATGAACACTGAAGCTTTCTTT. The chain recombines TRBV11-1 with TRBJ1-1; weak D call: TRBD1 (5 bases). Germline V gene sequence: CDR1 SGHAT, CDR2 FQDESV (reference sequence). The CDR3 contains 15 residues. The whole variable domain, remainder taken from reference TRBV11-1 and TRBJ1-1, is EAEVAQSPRYKITEKSQAVAFWCDPISGHATLYWYRQILGQGPELLVQFQDESVVDDSQLPKDRFSAERLKGVDSTLKIQPAELGDSAMYLCASSFGNRMNTEAFFGQGTRLTVV.

A remark on this clonotype: An end of the junction differs from the germline gene, which may be a read error. J is TRBJ2-3 and V is TRBV11-3, with TRBD2 identical over 7 bases. The CDR3 totals 17 residues. Germline values: CDR1 SGHNT, CDR2 YENEEA. The DNA for the CDR3 is TGTGCCAGCAGCTTAATCAGATTAGCGACTAGCACAGATAGGCAGTATTTT. Residues: CASSLIRLATSTDRQYF.

Remarks on this clonotype: One junction end does not reproduce the germline sequence, and a read error may be involved. The chain recombines TRBV11-3 with TRBJ1-4; no clear D gene. Germline V gives CDR1 SGHNT, CDR2 YENEEA. The CDR3 runs to 13 residues. The CDR3 sequence: CASSPRGGEKPFF. The DNA for the CDR3 is TGTGCAAGCAGCCCCCGCGGTGGTGAAAAACCGTTTTTT. The complete variable domain, with remaining parts taken from reference TRBV11-3 and TRBJ1-4, reads EAGVVQSPRYKIIEKKQPVAFWCNPISGHNTLYWYLQNLGQGPELLIRYENEEAVDDSQLPKDRFSAERLKGVDSTLKIQPAELGDSAVYLCASSPRGGEKPFFGSGTQLSVL.

This clonotype was picked up many times. The chain couples TRBV28 to TRBJ2-5, with D possibly being TRBD1 (6 bases). CDR1 is MDHEN and CDR2 is SYDVKM in the germline V gene. V lost 1 base and J lost 2, with 8 bases in between. The CDR3 consists of 14 residues. The CDR3 nucleotides read TGTGCCAGCAGTTTATCAGGGGCGCAAGAGACCCAGTACTTC. It yields the protein CASSLSGAQETQYF.

Turning to this clonotype: A much larger clone is a single base away; this may be a read error. The chain has TRBV6-5 and TRBJ2-1; D perhaps matches TRBD1 (6 bases). CDR3 length: 19 residues. The germline CDR1 and CDR2 sequences are MNHEY and SVGAGI. V was shortened by 8 bases and J by 0 bases, with 26 bases between the two germline ends. The CDR3 spells CASCEPLVRTVSSYNEQFF. The CDR3 DNA sequence: TGTGCCAGCTGTGAACCTTTAGTTCGGACAGTGAGCTCCTACAATGAGCAGTTCTTC.

This clonotype was seen at least ten times. This chain links TRBV12-3 or TRBV12-4 with TRBJ2-7, with D uncertain. The CDR3 runs to 12 residues. Deletions cut 2 bases from V and 6 bases from J, with 8 bases between. In DNA form, the CDR3 reads TGTGCCAGCAGTTTATGGGAAGTCGAGCAGTACTTC. Encoded protein: CASSLWEVEQYF.